The T cell receptor (beta chain) under discussion was sequenced for a study of Graves' ophthalmopathy and Graves' hyperthyroidism. This clonotype has a count of ten or more. RNA transcripts were the source from which TCR beta CDR3 regions were amplified. RT-PCR in the first round used HTBI primers; a second-round multiplex PCR followed. TCRdb called the multiplex PCR reads again in MiXCR, with one record for every CDR3 protein. The table lists about 740,000 distinct CDR3 sequences, 40% of them singletons. Diagnosis was based on clinical symptoms, serum thyroxine, TRAb, thyroid ultrasound and orbital computed tomography. V lost 3 bases to trimming and J lost 0 bases, with 8 bases between them. Looked up from germline, CDR1 is SQVTM and CDR2 is ANQGSEA. The CDR3 contains 13 residues.

The sample was peripheral blood. V is TRBV29-1 and J is TRBJ1-1; D unresolved. This clonotype was sampled from an adult man with Graves' ophthalmopathy. In nucleotides, the CDR3 is TGCAGCGTTGAGGTGGGCTTGAACACTGAAGCTTTCTTT. Translating it yields CSVEVGLNTEAFF.